This T cell receptor (beta chain) emerged from a study of T cell changes during pregnancy in multiple sclerosis. Repertoires were generated with immunoSEQ multiplex PCR, while TCRdb's copy carries only in-frame clones and drops some. The sample includes fewer than 45,000 clones, around 89% of them seen just once. The CDR3 length is 11 residues. Germline lookup yields CDR1 DFQATT and CDR2 SNEGSKA (reference sequence). Deletions cut 7 bases from V and 9 bases from J, with 13 bases between. The sequenced sample was CD8+ T cells from peripheral blood mononuclear cells, obtained after pregnancy. This sequence was found in a female donor in good health, enrolled as a control in a pregnancy study. This chain uses TRBV20-1 with TRBJ2-1, with D maybe TRBD2 (5 bases). The CDR3 bases are TGCAGTGTCCTACTAGGAGGTGAGCAGTTCTTC. The encoded protein is CSVLLGGEQFF.